This T cell receptor beta chain is drawn from a study of cytotoxic CD8 clonotypes in ibrutinib-treated CLL. Sequencing used immunoSEQ multiplex PCR; TCRdb keeps in-frame clones, though not all of them. Among about 130,000 clones, 70% to 80% were seen once, and the ten largest hold about 13%. The sequence came from a human donor with chronic lymphocytic leukemia. The specimen comprised PBMCs, sampled after 12 months of ibrutinib treatment.

The CDR3 is CATSRLPHRGETQYF. CDR3 sequence (DNA): TGTGCCACCAGCAGATTGCCCCACCGCGGGGAGACCCAGTACTTC. This chain uses TRBV15 with TRBJ2-5; D might be TRBD2 (5 bases). In germline, CDR1 is LNHNV, CDR2 YYDKDF (reference sequence). The CDR3 contains 15 residues. V was pared by 2 bases and J by 5 bases, with 15 bases between.